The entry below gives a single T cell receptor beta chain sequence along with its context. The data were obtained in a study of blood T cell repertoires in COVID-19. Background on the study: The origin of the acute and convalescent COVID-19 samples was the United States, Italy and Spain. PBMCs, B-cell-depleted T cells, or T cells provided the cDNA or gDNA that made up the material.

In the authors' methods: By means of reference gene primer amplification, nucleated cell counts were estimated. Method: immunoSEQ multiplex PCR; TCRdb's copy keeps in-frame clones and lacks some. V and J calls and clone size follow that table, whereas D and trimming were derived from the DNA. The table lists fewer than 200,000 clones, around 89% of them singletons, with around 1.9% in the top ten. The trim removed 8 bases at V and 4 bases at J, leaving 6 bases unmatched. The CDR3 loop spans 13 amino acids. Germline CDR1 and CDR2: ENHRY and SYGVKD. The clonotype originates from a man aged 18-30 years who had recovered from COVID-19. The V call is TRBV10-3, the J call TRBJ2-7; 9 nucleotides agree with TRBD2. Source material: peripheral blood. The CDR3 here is CAIGGTSLYEQYF. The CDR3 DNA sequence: TGTGCCATCGGCGGGACTAGCCTGTACGAGCAGTACTTC.